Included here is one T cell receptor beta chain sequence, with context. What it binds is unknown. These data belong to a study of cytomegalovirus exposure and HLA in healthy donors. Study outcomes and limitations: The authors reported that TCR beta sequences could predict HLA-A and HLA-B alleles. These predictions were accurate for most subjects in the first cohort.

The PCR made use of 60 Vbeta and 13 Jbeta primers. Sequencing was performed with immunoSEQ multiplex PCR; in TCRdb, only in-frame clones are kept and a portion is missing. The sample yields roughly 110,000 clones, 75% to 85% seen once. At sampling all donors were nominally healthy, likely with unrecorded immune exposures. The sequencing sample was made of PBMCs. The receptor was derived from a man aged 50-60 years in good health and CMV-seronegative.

CDR3 in DNA: TGTGCCAGTCCAGGGCCGGACACACTTCGCACAGATACGCAGTATTTT. This encodes CASPGPDTLRTDTQYF. The chain carries TRBV27 and TRBJ2-3; perhaps TRBD1 as D (5 bases). The CDR3 consists of 16 residues. V was trimmed by 9 bases and J by 1 base, leaving 20 bases between them. Germline loops: CDR1 MNHEY, CDR2 SMNVEV (reference sequence).